The clone carrying this TCR beta chain showed up just once. One entry per CDR3 protein, called by TCRdb with MiXCR from the PCR reads. The table lists about 25,000 distinct CDR3 sequences, almost 50% of them singletons. This entry comes from a study of CD4 and CD8 cells across lung adenocarcinoma regions. The germline V and J ends were trimmed by 3 bases and 14 bases, with 14 bases remaining between them. CDR1 is MNHNS and CDR2 is SASEGT in the germline V gene. The CDR3 extends over 12 amino acids. The sequence was collected from a male donor with lung adenocarcinoma. The CD4 and CD8 labels of this study may be unreliable. The chain combines TRBV6-1 with TRBJ2-1; possible D gene TRBD2, 5 bases. Specimen: CD8+ T cells from the center of a lung tumor. Here the CDR3 reads CASSERRDREFF. As DNA, the CDR3 is TGTGCCAGCAGTGAGCGCCGGGATCGGGAGTTCTTC.